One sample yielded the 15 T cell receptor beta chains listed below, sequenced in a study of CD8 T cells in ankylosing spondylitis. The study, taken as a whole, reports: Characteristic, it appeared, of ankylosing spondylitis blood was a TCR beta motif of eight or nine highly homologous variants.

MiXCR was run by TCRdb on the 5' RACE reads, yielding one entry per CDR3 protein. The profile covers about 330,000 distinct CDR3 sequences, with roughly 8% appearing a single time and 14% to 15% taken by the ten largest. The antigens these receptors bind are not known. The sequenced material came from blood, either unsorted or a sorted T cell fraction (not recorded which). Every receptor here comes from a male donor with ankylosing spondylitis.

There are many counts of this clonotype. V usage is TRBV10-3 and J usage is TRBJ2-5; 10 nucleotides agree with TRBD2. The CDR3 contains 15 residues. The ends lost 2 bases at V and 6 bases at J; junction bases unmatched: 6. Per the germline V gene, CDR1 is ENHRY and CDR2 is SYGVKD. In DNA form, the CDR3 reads TGTGCCATCAGTGAGGAACTAGCGGGAACGAAGACCCAGTACTTC. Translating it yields CAISEELAGTKTQYF.

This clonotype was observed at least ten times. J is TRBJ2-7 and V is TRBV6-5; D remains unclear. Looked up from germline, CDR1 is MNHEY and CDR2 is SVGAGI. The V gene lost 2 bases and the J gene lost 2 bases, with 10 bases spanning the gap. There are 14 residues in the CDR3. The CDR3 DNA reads TGTGCCAGCAGTTACGACCGAAGAACCTACGAGCAGTACTTC. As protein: CASSYDRRTYEQYF.

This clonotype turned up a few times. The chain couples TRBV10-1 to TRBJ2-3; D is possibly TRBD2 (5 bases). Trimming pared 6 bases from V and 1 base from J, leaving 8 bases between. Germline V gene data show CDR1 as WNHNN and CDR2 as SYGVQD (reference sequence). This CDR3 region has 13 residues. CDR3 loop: CASREAGTDTQYF. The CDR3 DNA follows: TGCGCCAGCAGGGAAGCGGGCACAGATACGCAGTATTTT.

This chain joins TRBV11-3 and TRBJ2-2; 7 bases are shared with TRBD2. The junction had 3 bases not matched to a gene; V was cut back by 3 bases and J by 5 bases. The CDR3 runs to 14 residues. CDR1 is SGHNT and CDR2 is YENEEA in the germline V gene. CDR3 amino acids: CASSFREGTGELFF. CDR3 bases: TGTGCCAGCAGCTTTAGGGAGGGAACCGGGGAGCTGTTTTTT.

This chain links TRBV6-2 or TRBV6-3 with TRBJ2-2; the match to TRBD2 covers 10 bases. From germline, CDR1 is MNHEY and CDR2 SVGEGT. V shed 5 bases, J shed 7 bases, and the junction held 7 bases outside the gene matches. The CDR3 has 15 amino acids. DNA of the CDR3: TGTGCCAGCAGTCGGTCTAGCGGGAGCTTCGGGGAGCTGTTTTTT. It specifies CASSRSSGSFGELFF.

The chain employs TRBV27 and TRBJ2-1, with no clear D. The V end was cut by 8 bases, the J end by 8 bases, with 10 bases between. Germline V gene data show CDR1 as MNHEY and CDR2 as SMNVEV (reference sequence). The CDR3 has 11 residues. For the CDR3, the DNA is TGTGCCAGCGGAAACAACTATGAGCAGTTCTTC. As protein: CASGNNYEQFF.

CDR3: CSARTSGRAGSTDTQYF. The CDR3 region has the DNA TGCAGTGCTAGGACCAGCGGGAGGGCAGGTAGCACAGATACGCAGTATTTT. The genes are TRBV20-1 and TRBJ2-3, with 10 bases lining up with TRBD2. J was trimmed by 0 bases and V by 3 bases; bases with no gene match: 9. The CDR3 has 17 amino acids. Germline CDR1 reads DFQATT; CDR2 reads SNEGSKA (reference sequence).

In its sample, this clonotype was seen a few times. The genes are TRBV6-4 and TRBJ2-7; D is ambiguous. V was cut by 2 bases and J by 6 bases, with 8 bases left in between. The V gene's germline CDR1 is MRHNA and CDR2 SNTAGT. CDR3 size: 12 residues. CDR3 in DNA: TGTGCCAGCAGTGACCAGCCTGGCGAGCAGTACTTC. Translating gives CASSDQPGEQYF.

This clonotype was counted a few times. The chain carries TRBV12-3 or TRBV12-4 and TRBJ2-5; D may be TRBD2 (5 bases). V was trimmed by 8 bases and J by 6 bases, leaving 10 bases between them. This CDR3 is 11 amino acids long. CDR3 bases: TGTGCCAGCCCTCGCGGGCAGACCCAGTACTTC. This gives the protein CASPRGQTQYF.

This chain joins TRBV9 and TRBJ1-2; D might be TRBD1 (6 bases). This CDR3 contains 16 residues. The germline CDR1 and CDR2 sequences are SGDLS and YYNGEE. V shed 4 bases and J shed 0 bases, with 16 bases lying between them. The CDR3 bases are TGTGCCAGCAGCCCGCCCTTAGGGGGGGCTAACTATGGCTACACCTTC. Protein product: CASSPPLGGANYGYTF.

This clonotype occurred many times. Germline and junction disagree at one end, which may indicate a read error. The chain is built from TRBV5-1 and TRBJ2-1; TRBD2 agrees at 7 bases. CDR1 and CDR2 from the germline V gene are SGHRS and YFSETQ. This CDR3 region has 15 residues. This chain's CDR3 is CASSLGGSSYNEQFF. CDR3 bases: TGTGCCAGCAGCTTGGGCGGGAGCTCCTACAATGAGCAGTTCTTC.

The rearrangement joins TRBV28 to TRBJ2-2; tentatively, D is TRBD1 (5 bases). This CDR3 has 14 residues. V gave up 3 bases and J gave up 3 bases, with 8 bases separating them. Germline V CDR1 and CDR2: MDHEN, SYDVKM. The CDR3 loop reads CASSFRVHTGELFF. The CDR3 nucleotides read TGTGCCAGCAGTTTCAGGGTCCACACCGGGGAGCTGTTTTTT.

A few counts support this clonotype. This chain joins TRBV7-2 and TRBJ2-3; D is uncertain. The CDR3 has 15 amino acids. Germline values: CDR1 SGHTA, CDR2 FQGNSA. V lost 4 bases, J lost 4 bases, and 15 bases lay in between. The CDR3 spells CASSSRPGGADTQYF. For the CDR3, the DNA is TGTGCCAGCAGCTCCCGTCCCGGTGGCGCAGATACGCAGTATTTT. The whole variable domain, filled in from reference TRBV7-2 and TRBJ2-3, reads GAGVSQSPSNKVTEKGKDVELRCDPISGHTALYWYRQSLGQGLEFLIYFQGNSAPDKSGLPSDRFSAERTGGSVSTLTIQRTQQEDSAVYLCASSSRPGGADTQYFGPGTRLTVL.

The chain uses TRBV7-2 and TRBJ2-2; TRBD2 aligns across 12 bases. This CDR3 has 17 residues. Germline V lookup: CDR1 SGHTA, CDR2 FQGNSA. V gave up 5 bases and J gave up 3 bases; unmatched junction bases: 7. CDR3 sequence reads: CASSASGRARDTGELFF. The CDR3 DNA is TGTGCCAGCAGCGCTAGCGGGAGGGCCCGCGACACCGGGGAGCTGTTTTTT.

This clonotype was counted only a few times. The CDR3 sequence: CASTKGGQGFDEQYF. CDR3 in DNA: TGTGCCAGTACAAAAGGGGGACAGGGATTCGACGAGCAGTACTTC. The chain employs TRBV19 and TRBJ2-7; 9 bases are shared with TRBD1. This CDR3 comprises 15 residues. With 7 bases clipped from V and 5 bases from J, the junction kept 12 bases outside the gene matches. From germline, CDR1 is LNHDA and CDR2 SQIVND (reference sequence). The entire variable domain, with the rest obtained from reference TRBV19 and TRBJ2-7, is as follows: DGGITQSPKYLFRKEGQNVTLSCEQNLNHDAMYWYRQDPGQGLRLIYYSQIVNDFQKGDIAEGYSVSREKKESFPLTVTSAQKNPTAFYLCASTKGGQGFDEQYFGPGTRLTVT.